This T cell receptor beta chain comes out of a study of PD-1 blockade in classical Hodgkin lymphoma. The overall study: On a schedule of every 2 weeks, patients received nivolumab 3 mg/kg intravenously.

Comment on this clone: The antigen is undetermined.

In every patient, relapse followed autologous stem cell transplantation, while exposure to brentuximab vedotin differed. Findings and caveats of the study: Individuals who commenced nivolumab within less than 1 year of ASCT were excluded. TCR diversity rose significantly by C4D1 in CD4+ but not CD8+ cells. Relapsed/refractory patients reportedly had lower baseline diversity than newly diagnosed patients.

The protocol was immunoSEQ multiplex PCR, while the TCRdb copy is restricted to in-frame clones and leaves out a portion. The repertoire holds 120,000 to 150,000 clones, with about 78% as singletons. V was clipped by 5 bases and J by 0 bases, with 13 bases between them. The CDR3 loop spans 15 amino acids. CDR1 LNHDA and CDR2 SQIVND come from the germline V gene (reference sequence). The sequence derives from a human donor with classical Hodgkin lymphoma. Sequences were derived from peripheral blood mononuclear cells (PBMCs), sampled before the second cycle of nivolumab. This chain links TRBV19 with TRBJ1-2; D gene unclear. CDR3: CASSPPRQANYGYTF. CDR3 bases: TGTGCCAGTAGTCCCCCCCGGCAGGCTAACTATGGCTACACCTTC.